Here is one TCR beta chain with its context. The sample belongs to a study of blood T cell repertoires in COVID-19. Study details: Donors in the United States, Italy and Spain gave samples during acute or convalescent COVID-19. PBMCs, B-cell-depleted T cells, or T cells were the source of the cDNA or gDNA that made up the material.

Germline assignment: CDR1 SGHRS and CDR2 YFSETQ. The CDR3 runs 14 residues. The J segment lost 6 bases and the V segment lost 2 bases, leaving 8 bases of the junction unmatched. In the original analysis: It was from reference gene primer amplification that nucleated cell counts were estimated. Here immunoSEQ multiplex PCR was the method, and the copy in TCRdb shows in-frame clones only, minus some. D and trimming were read from the DNA, whereas the V and J calls and clone size are those reported in that table. The sample records approximately 300,000 clones, roughly 90% being singletons. The sequence was obtained from a man younger than 30 who had recovered from COVID-19. V gene TRBV5-1 combines with J gene TRBJ2-7; 7 nucleotides align to TRBD1. Sequencing was performed on peripheral blood. This CDR3 is CASSFGTAIAEQYF. CDR3 DNA: TGCGCCAGCAGCTTCGGGACAGCCATTGCCGAGCAGTACTTC.